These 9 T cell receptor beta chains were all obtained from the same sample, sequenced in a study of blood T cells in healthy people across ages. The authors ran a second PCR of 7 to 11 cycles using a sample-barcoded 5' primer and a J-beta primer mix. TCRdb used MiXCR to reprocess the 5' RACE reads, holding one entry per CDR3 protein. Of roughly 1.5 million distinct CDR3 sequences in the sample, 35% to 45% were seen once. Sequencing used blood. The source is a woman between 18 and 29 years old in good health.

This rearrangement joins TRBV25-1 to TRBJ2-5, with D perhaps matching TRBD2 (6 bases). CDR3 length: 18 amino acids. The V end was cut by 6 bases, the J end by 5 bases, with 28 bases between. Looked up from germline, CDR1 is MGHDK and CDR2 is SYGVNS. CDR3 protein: CASRGRVSSEGGWETQYF. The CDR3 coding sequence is TGTGCCAGCAGAGGGAGAGTCAGTAGCGAGGGAGGATGGGAGACCCAGTACTTC.

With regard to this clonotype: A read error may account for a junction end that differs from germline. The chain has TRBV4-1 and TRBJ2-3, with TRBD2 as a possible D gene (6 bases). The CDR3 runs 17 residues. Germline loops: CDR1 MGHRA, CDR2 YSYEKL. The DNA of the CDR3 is TGCGCCAGCAGCACCCATCCGGGAGTGGAAGGCACGGATACGCAGTATTTT. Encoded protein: CASSTHPGVEGTDTQYF.

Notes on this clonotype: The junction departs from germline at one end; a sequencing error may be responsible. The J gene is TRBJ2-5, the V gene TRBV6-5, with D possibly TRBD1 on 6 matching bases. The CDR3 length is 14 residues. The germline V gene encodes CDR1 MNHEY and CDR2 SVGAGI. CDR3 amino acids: CASSYGNRAETPYF. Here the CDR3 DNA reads TGTGCCAGCAGTTACGGGAACAGGGCAGAGACCCCGTACTTC.

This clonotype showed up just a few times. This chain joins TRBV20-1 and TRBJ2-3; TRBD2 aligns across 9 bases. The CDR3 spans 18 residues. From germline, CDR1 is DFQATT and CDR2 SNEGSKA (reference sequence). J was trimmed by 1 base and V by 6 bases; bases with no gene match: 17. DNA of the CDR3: TGCAGTGCGACGAGATTAGCGGGAGTATATAAGGGCACAGATACGCAGTATTTT. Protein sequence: CSATRLAGVYKGTDTQYF.

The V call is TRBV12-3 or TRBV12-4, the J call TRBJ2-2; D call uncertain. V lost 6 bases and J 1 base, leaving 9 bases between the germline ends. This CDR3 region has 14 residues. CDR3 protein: CASRHALNTGELFF. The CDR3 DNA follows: TGTGCCAGCAGACATGCTTTGAACACCGGGGAGCTGTTTTTT.

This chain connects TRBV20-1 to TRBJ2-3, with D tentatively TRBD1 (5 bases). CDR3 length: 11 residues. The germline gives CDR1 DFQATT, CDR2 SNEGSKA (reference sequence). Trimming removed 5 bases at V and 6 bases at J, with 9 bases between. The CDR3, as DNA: TGCAGTGCTGGACAAAGGGATACGCAGTATTTT. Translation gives CSAGQRDTQYF.

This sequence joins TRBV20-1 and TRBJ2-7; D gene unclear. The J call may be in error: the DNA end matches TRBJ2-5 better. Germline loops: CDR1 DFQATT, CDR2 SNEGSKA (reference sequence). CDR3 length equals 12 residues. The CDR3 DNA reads TGCAGTGCTAGGGTCCCGGCGGAGACCCAGTACTTC. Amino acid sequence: CSARVPAETQYF.

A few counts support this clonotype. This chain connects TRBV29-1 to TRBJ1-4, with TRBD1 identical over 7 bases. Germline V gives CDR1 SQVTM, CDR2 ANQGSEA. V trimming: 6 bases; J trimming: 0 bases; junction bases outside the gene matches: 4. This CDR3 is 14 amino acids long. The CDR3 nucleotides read TGCAGCGTAAGGGGGCCAGCAACTAATGAAAAACTGTTTTTT. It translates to CSVRGPATNEKLFF. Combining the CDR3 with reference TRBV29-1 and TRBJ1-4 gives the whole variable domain SAVISQKPSRDICQRGTSLTIQCQVDSQVTMMFWYRQQPGQSLTLIATANQGSEATYESGFVIDKFPISRPNLTFSTLTVSNMSPEDSSIYLCSVRGPATNEKLFFGSGTQLSVL.

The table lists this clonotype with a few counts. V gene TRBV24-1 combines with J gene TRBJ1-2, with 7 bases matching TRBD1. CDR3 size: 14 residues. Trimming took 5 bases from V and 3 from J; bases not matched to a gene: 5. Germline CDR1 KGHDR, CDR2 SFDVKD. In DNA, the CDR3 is TGTGCCACCAGTGCTTCCGGGACAGACTATGGCTACACCTTC. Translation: CATSASGTDYGYTF.